Described below is a single T cell receptor beta chain sequence and its context. The method was immunoSEQ multiplex PCR; TCRdb's version includes in-frame clones alone and lacks a portion of them. The profile covers fewer than 120,000 clones, with 80% to 95% appearing a single time and approximately 1.2% taken by the ten largest. The germline CDR1 and CDR2 sequences are MNHNS and SASEGT. The CDR3 totals 12 residues. V was shortened by 3 bases and J by 4 bases, with 7 bases between the two germline ends. The data were obtained in a study of siplizumab effects on memory and regulatory T cells. This clonotype was obtained from a human donor in good health. Sequenced input: CD4+ T cells sorted from blood. This chain links TRBV6-1 with TRBJ2-7, with no clear D. The CDR3 spells CASSDPGYEQYF. Here the CDR3 DNA reads TGTGCCAGCAGTGACCCCGGATACGAGCAGTACTTC.